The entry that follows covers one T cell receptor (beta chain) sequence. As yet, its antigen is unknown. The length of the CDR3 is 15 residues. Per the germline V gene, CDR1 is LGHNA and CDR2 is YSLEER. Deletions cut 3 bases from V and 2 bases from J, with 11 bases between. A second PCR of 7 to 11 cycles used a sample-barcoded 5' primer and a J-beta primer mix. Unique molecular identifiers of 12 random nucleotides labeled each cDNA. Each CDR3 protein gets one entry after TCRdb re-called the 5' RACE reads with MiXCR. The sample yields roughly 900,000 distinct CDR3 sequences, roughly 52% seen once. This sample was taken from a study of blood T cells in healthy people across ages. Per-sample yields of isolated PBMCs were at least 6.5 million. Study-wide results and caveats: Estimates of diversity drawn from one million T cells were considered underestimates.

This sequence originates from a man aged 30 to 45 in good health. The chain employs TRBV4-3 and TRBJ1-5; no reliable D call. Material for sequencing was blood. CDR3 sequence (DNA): TGCGCCAGCAGCCAGGGAAGGGAGGGCAATCAGCCCCAGCATTTT. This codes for CASSQGREGNQPQHF.